The rows below give T cell receptor beta chains drawn from one sample of a study of blood T cell repertoires in COVID-19. Only in-frame clones appear in the TCRdb table, and some are missing; sequencing was by immunoSEQ multiplex PCR. This table holds a few hundred thousand clones, 70% to 90% found once. Sequenced input: peripheral blood. The receptors derive from an older woman with acute or convalescent COVID-19. Each CDR3 is given without its conserved first and last residue. Fields, in order: V gene, CDR3 protein.

V: TRBV5-1
CDR3: ASSFRDRNSPLH

V: TRBV24-1
CDR3: ATSDFGLAETQY

V: TRBV5-1
CDR3: ASSLISGGYEQY

V: TRBV10-2
CDR3: ASRTTGEVEAF

V: TRBV18
CDR3: ASSLLASGQETQY

V: TRBV6-1
CDR3: ASSGQRTTNEKLF

V: TRBV2
CDR3: ASSEIGTPNTEAF

V: TRBV12-3/TRBV12-4
CDR3: ASSFGEHNEQF

V: TRBV7-2
CDR3: ASSFNRATNEKLF

V: TRBV7-2
CDR3: ASSVVRSTEAF

V: TRBV5-1
CDR3: ASSLAGTALATNEKLF

V: TRBV19
CDR3: ASRGPYTGQETQY

V: TRBV29-1
CDR3: SVSTGENIQY

V: TRBV5-4
CDR3: ASSLAPAGPGELF

V: TRBV5-1
CDR3: ASSLTGDNSPLH

V: TRBV5-1
CDR3: ASSQDRQGRFGNTIY

V: TRBV5-1
CDR3: ASSLAGTGNTEAF

V: TRBV24-1
CDR3: ATSDPRTADNEQF

V: TRBV7-2
CDR3: ASSPRHGQSSPLH

V: TRBV27
CDR3: ASSTSGQANQPQH

V: TRBV12-3/TRBV12-4
CDR3: ASSFSENTEAF

V: TRBV6-5
CDR3: ASVWGPEAF

V: TRBV6-9
CDR3: ASSGDRNAGNTIY

V: TRBV5-1
CDR3: ASARTGDSNQPQH

V: TRBV5-1
CDR3: ASSLAPGLRGYT

V: TRBV18
CDR3: ASSPTDQPQH

V: TRBV2
CDR3: AGKRQGATYEQY

V: TRBV7-9
CDR3: ASSFPTSAGKDADTQY

V: TRBV21-1
CDR3: ASSKRKSGTGINGTPTGELF

V: TRBV5-6
CDR3: ASSPVGGTITDTQY

V: TRBV2
CDR3: ATLRDGTTYGYT

V: TRBV13
CDR3: ASSSGTGGYGYT

V: TRBV2
CDR3: ASRDSRNTEAF

V: TRBV3-1/TRBV3-2
CDR3: ASSQALGLAGLL

V: TRBV6-5
CDR3: ASTKTGANEKLF

V: TRBV5-6
CDR3: ASSLTGYGYT

V: TRBV12-3/TRBV12-4
CDR3: ASSRTSNYGYT

V: TRBV7-3
CDR3: ASSLRGARDTEAF

V: TRBV11-1
CDR3: ASIQARNQPQH

V: TRBV5-1
CDR3: ASSWGTGSQPQH

V: TRBV2
CDR3: ASRGWGAGDTQY

V: TRBV5-1
CDR3: ASSTAGTLSRTEAF

V: TRBV13
CDR3: ASSLLRSSPLH

V: TRBV6-6
CDR3: ASSYSNRYEQY

V: TRBV14
CDR3: ASRRRGSEGEQF

V: TRBV7-9
CDR3: ASSPRTGRAGDTEAF

V: TRBV11-2
CDR3: ASSIGQSTYEQY

V: TRBV5-1
CDR3: ASSLGQRAEKLF